This T cell receptor (beta chain) is drawn from a study of T cell responses to AZD1222 COVID-19 vaccine. Sequenced by immunoSEQ multiplex PCR; TCRdb stores in-frame clones only, minus some. The table records 80,000 to 90,000 clones, 90% of them present only once. Worth noting for this clone: Its specificity is unknown.

Broader study findings: Females made up more of the donors, who were largely white British, and clonal diversity may have come out too low. In the spike-specific TCR repertoire, nearly half reportedly target unmutated variant regions. The study found Spike-specific TCR breadth and depth rose after two AZD1222 doses. Among AZD1222 vaccinees, only 5 to 7 were seropositive at baseline.

Trimming removed 6 bases from V and 7 bases from J, with 24 bases in between. The CDR3 is 15 amino acids. The germline V gene encodes CDR1 SQVTM and CDR2 ANQGSEA. This receptor was identified in an adult who received the AZD1222 COVID-19 vaccine. Source: peripheral blood, taken 28 days after the second AZD1222 dose. The genes are TRBV29-1 and TRBJ1-2; D is uncertain. CDR3 sequence reads: CSVLPLLAARGGYTF. The DNA of the CDR3 is TGCAGCGTACTACCCTTGCTGGCGGCCCGTGGTGGCTACACCTTC.